This TCR beta chain is from a study of blood T cell repertoires in COVID-19. About the research overall: Specimens from acute and convalescent COVID-19 originated in the United States, Italy and Spain. The cDNA or gDNA used as material had been derived from T cells, B-cell-depleted T cells, or PBMCs.

The germline V gene has CDR1 MRHNA and CDR2 SNTAGT. The CDR3 runs to 16 residues. Trimming removed 10 bases from V and 4 bases from J; junction bases left unmatched: 13. As processed by the authors: Researchers report that nucleated cell counts were estimated from reference gene primer amplification. TCRdb's copy holds only in-frame clones and misses some; the assay was immunoSEQ multiplex PCR. V and J calls and clone size follow that table, whereas D and trimming were derived from the DNA. Of about 270,000 clones in the sample, 70% to 90% were seen once. The sequence derives from a woman in her 70s with acute or convalescent COVID-19. The sequenced sample consisted of peripheral blood. The rearrangement links TRBV6-4 to TRBJ2-2, with 9 nucleotides matching TRBD1. CDR3 bases: TGTGCCAACCGCGCCGGGACAGGGCTCCGCACCGGGGAGCTGTTTTTT. Amino acids: CANRAGTGLRTGELFF.